A single sample gave rise to the 9 T cell receptor beta chains below, sequenced in a study of cytomegalovirus exposure and HLA in healthy donors (dated by TCRdb to 2016 to 2017). The library was obtained by the immunoSEQ multiplex PCR assay. For the multiplex PCR, a mixture combining 60 forward primers for TCR Vbeta segments and 13 reverse primers for TCR Jbeta segments was used. TCRdb provides this immuneACCESS table in a form limited to in-frame rearrangements. Some clones are lacking; in checked studies, under half of them reflect an unresolved V gene, and why the rest are absent is not known. A total of about 62,000 clones appear in this sample, about four fifths of them only once. The ten largest account for roughly 5.7% of the sample. The specimen sequenced was PBMCs. The receptors here all came from a woman younger than 45 in good health and CMV-seronegative.

The chain has TRBV6-6 and TRBJ2-1; 11 positions agree with TRBD2. The CDR3 is 16 amino acids. V was clipped by 4 bases and J by 4 bases; unmatched bases: 6. Germline CDR1 reads MNHNY; CDR2 reads SVGAGI (reference sequence). The CDR3 DNA is TGTGCCAGCAGTTTGGCTATAGCGGGAGGGTACAATGAGCAGTTCTTC. It encodes CASSLAIAGGYNEQFF.

The CDR3 reads CASSPLATRGLGETQYF. Here the CDR3 DNA reads TGTGCCAGCTCACCGTTGGCTACCAGGGGGCTGGGAGAGACCCAGTACTTC. The genes are TRBV18 and TRBJ2-5; 8 nucleotides align to TRBD1. Germline assignment: CDR1 KGHSH and CDR2 LQKENI. With V trimmed by 3 bases and J by 4 bases, 13 bases remained unmatched. The CDR3 has 17 residues. Filled out from reference TRBV18 and TRBJ2-5, the complete variable domain reads NAGVMQNPRHLVRRRGQEARLRCSPMKGHSHVYWYRQLPEEGLKFMVYLQKENIIDESGMPKERFSAEFPKEGPSILRIQQVVRGDSAAYFCASSPLATRGLGETQYFGPGTRLLVL.

The chain carries TRBV5-7 and TRBJ2-3; the D gene is possibly TRBD2 (5 bases). TRBV5-7 is flagged as an ORF with uncertain function. The CDR3 is made up of 18 amino acids. V was cut by 2 bases and J by 4 bases, with 23 bases left in between. The CDR3 DNA sequence: TGTGCCAGCAGCTTTACTAGTGTAAGGGTTTTTGAGGCAGATACGCAGTATTTT. It encodes CASSFTSVRVFEADTQYF.

The gene calls are TRBV7-6 and TRBJ2-1; TRBD1 matches 8 bases. Germline trimming cut 5 bases from V and 4 bases from J; bases unmatched to any gene: 10. This CDR3 is 16 amino acids long. The germline V gene has CDR1 SGHVS and CDR2 FNYEAQ. The DNA of the CDR3 is TGTGCCAGCAGCCGTTCCGACAGGGGCTCATACAATGAGCAGTTCTTC. It encodes CASSRSDRGSYNEQFF.

The chain carries TRBV4-1 and TRBJ1-1; 8 nucleotides line up with TRBD1. After removal of 1 base from V and 3 bases from J, the junction contained 16 bases not matched to a gene. From germline, CDR1 is MGHRA and CDR2 YSYEKL. The CDR3 contains 19 residues. The DNA of the CDR3 is TGCGCCAGCAGCCAAGTTAGCCCCCCTAGACAGGGGCGAGACACTGAAGCTTTCTTT. Translation gives CASSQVSPPRQGRDTEAFF.

This clone was counted a single time. The chain has TRBV6-5 and TRBJ2-3, with D possibly TRBD2 on 7 matching bases. The CDR3 consists of 16 residues. Trimming pared 0 bases from V and 2 bases from J, leaving 12 bases between. Germline loops: CDR1 MNHEY, CDR2 SVGAGI. The chain's CDR3 is CASSYSVGGLTDTQYF. The CDR3 DNA is TGTGCCAGCAGTTACTCCGTGGGGGGGCTCACAGATACGCAGTATTTT.

The table lists this clone with a count of one. The genes are TRBV30 and TRBJ1-5, with TRBD1 as a possible D gene (5 bases). V was cut by 3 bases and J by 3 bases, with 12 bases left in between. This CDR3 comprises 14 residues. In germline, CDR1 is GTSNPN, CDR2 SVGIG (reference sequence). This CDR3 reads CAWSARQLNQPQHF. The CDR3 bases are TGTGCCTGGAGCGCGAGACAGCTCAATCAGCCCCAGCATTTT. Combining the CDR3 with reference TRBV30 and TRBJ1-5 gives the whole variable domain SQTIHQWPATLVQPVGSPLSLECTVEGTSNPNLYWYRQAAGRGLQLLFYSVGIGQISSEVPQNLSASRPQDRQFILSSKKLLLSDSGFYLCAWSARQLNQPQHFGDGTRLSIL.

CDR3 sequence reads: CASSIVTAGNTEAFF. CDR3 DNA: TGTGCCAGTAGTATAGTAACGGCAGGGAATACTGAAGCTTTCTTT. The V gene is TRBV19, the J gene TRBJ1-1, with D perhaps matching TRBD1 (5 bases). Germline CDR1 is LNHDA and CDR2 is SQIVND (reference sequence). There are 15 residues in the CDR3. V was trimmed by 1 base and J by 5 bases, leaving 14 bases between them.

This clone was seen more than once but under ten times. The chain has TRBV10-2 and TRBJ1-1; possible D gene TRBD1, 6 bases. Germline-derived CDR1 and CDR2 are WSHSY and SAAADI. This CDR3 contains 14 residues. V lost 2 bases and J 8 bases, leaving 15 bases between the germline ends. The CDR3 is CASSEHRAAEEAFF. As DNA, the CDR3 is TGCGCCAGCAGTGAGCACAGGGCGGCGGAGGAAGCTTTCTTT.